This TCR beta chain appears in the sequencing data of a study of Ad26.COV2.S vaccination and SARS-CoV-2 variants (dated by TCRdb to the early 2020s). Context from the whole study: Donors in the vaccine arm were drawn from COV1001, a multicentre, randomized, double-blind, placebo-controlled phase I-IIa trial testing Ad26.COV2.S in healthy adults. Ad26.COV2.S was administered intramuscularly at a dose of 5x10^10 or 1x10^11 viral particles, either as one shot or as two shots given 56 days apart. The specificity and breadth of SARS-CoV-2-reactive T cell receptors after Ad26.COV2.S vaccination were assessed by TCRbeta repertoire sequencing. The TCR-sequenced set comprised approximately 32 samples: 19 Ad26.COV2.S vaccine recipients, 5 placebo recipients and 8 SARS-CoV-2 convalescent individuals. Investigators did not know the trial group allocation while performing experiments and assessing outcomes. Trial participants were randomized into five groups of five, in which low-dose or high-dose Ad26.COV2.S was given once or twice, or placebo was given on both occasions. Overall results and qualifications from the work: The authors noted that total T cell responses may have been underestimated by the TCR breadth and depth analyses. Higher spike-specific TCR breadth was observed in Ad26.COV2.S recipients than in placebo recipients (P = 0.0014). Comparable non-spike TCR breadth was observed between vaccine and placebo recipients, consistent with only spike being contained in the vaccine. After vaccination, substantial breadth of spike-specific CD8+ and CD4+ T cell responses was reported. The study was not powered for comparison of responses between vaccine doses or regimens.

Remarks on this clone: The antigen it binds to is not known. Base qualities are not provided; no much larger clone lies one nucleotide away.

The immunoSEQ Assay was used to sequence TCRbeta CDR3 regions. After extraction, genomic DNA underwent amplification by bias-controlled multiplex PCR, followed by high-throughput sequencing. In the authors' own workflow: To quantify the absolute abundance of every unique TCRbeta CDR3 region, sequences were collapsed and filtered. T cell fraction was estimated by normalizing TCRbeta template counts to usable DNA, with usable DNA measured through amplification of reference genes found in all nucleated cells. Repertoire TCRs were annotated as SARS-CoV-2-specific by exact matching of V gene, CDR3 amino acid sequence and J gene to a known reactive TCR set. The reference SARS-CoV-2 TCR set came from MIRA and was filtered for enrichment in COVID-19-positive ImmuneCODE repertoires, removing public or cross-reactive TCRs. Drawing on the MIRA antigens, annotated TCRs were analysed further at the level of specific ORF or position within ORF. Breadth was defined as the number of annotated unique rearrangements divided by the total number of unique productive rearrangements, and depth was defined as the summed frequency of the annotated unique rearrangements. TCR breadth was compared between groups using two-sided Wilcoxon rank-sum tests. TCRdb provides this immuneACCESS table in a form limited to in-frame rearrangements. Some clones are lacking; in checked studies, under half of them reflect an unresolved V gene, and why the rest are absent is not known. V, J and clone size reflect that table, while D and trimming were determined from the DNA. For this sample the table gives around 380,000 clones, of which more than 85% were detected only once. The ten biggest clones cover 3.5% of the sample.

The treatment or condition label here, explained by the study, means: 15 to 20 received Ad26.COV2.S at low or high dose, single or two shots; roughly five received placebo; per-sample allocation not given. For vaccine and placebo recipients, repertoires were sequenced using samples collected on day 63 after the first injection. In Cohort 1b, 25 to 30 adults aged 18-55 years were enrolled at a single site in Boston, USA, between 29 July and 7 August 2020. Ad26.COV2.S was a replication-incompetent adenovirus type 26 vector that expressed a prefusion-stabilized SARS-CoV-2 spike protein derived from the original Wuhan strain. The material was peripheral blood, obtained in a trial of Ad26.COV2.S vaccine versus placebo. This sequence was found in a person between 18 and 65 years old who received the Ad26.COV2.S COVID-19 vaccine or a placebo.

Read as DNA, the sequence is TGCGCCAGCAGCCCGGGACAGGGTGGGGACACTGAAGCTTTCTTT. This encodes CASSPGQGGDTEAFF. The sequence links TRBV5-1 to TRBJ1-1; 9 junctional bases match TRBD1. V ends up 4 bases short and J 3 bases short, with an unmatched junction base count of 7. The CDR3 holds 15 amino acids from the cysteine to the phenylalanine. Only the CDR3 DNA is retained, 45 bases long and in frame from the first base. CDR1 and CDR2, looked up from the germline V gene, are SGHRS and YFSETQ.